The clone carrying this TCR beta chain appeared once. The antigen remains undetermined. TCRdb keeps only in-frame clones here, not all; method: immunoSEQ multiplex PCR. This sample yields about a million clones, of which 70% to 85% are seen a single time; 0.85% to 1% belongs to the top ten. This sample is drawn from a study of shared clonotypes between healthy human individuals. Study as a whole: Three plates were used per donor for CD4 naive, three for CD4 memory, two for CD8 naive and one for CD8 memory. Study-wide findings and caveats: Naive CD4 clonotypes overlapped across several donors at 4.5% to 5.5%. Estimated richness values were generally larger in naive subsets than in memory subsets.

The CDR3 has 17 residues. Germline values: CDR1 SGHAT, CDR2 FQNNGV. The V end lost 3 bases, the J end lost 5 bases, and 19 bases lay between the germline ends. The chain links TRBV11-2 to TRBJ2-2; D is possibly TRBD2 (6 bases). This receptor was obtained from a man younger than 30 in good health. Some clones in this sample may be carry-over from other donors' samples. The sequencing sample was made of memory CD4+ T cells from PBMCs. Subset of the sample: CD45RA-negative fraction. As DNA, the CDR3 is TGTGCCAGCAGCTTTCCTCACGGCGCGGGAAATACCGGGGAGCTGTTTTTT. Residues: CASSFPHGAGNTGELFF.